The clone carrying this T cell receptor beta chain was seen a single time. Libraries were prepared by immunoSEQ multiplex PCR; TCRdb keeps only in-frame clonotypes and omits some of them. The table records approximately 8,800 clones, approximately 75% of them present only once. This entry is derived from a study of immune evolution from preneoplasia to lung adenocarcinoma. The CDR3 is 14 residues long. The germline V and J ends were trimmed by 6 bases and 8 bases, with 19 bases remaining between them. Germline values: CDR1 SGHNT, CDR2 YENEEA. The receptor was isolated from a person aged 70 to 80 with lung adenocarcinoma. Sequenced input: FFPE lung adenocarcinoma in situ tissue. This chain uses TRBV11-3 with TRBJ1-2, with D uncertain. This CDR3 reads CASRGSDLSKGYTF. CDR3 DNA: TGTGCCAGCAGGGGTTCGGACCTATCGAAGGGCTACACCTTC. The full variable domain, rest sourced from reference TRBV11-3 and TRBJ1-2, is EAGVVQSPRYKIIEKKQPVAFWCNPISGHNTLYWYLQNLGQGPELLIRYENEEAVDDSQLPKDRFSAERLKGVDSTLKIQPAELGDSAVYLCASRGSDLSKGYTFGSGTRLTVV.